This T cell receptor (beta chain) was sequenced in a study of blood T cell repertoires in COVID-19. Study summary: COVID-19 samples collected from the United States, Italy and Spain covered acute and convalescent phases. Nucleic acid was either cDNA or gDNA, and it came from T cells, B-cell-depleted T cells, or PBMCs.

Produced via immunoSEQ multiplex PCR; TCRdb's table is partial and in-frame only. The repertoire consists of 40,000 or so clones, with 70% to 85% occurring once and the leading ten covering more than 20%. The CDR3 spans 15 residues. This clone was found once. This sequence joins TRBV21-1 and TRBJ1-1; TRBD1, the D gene given by the table, was not confirmed from the DNA. TRBV21-1 is labeled a pseudogene. Sequenced material: peripheral blood. The receptor was derived from a human donor with acute or convalescent COVID-19. The donor label of this sample is uncertain. CDR3 residues: CASSKDRQENTEAFF. The CDR3 DNA is TGTGCCAGCAGCAAAGACCGGCAGGAGAACACTGAAGCTTTCTTT.